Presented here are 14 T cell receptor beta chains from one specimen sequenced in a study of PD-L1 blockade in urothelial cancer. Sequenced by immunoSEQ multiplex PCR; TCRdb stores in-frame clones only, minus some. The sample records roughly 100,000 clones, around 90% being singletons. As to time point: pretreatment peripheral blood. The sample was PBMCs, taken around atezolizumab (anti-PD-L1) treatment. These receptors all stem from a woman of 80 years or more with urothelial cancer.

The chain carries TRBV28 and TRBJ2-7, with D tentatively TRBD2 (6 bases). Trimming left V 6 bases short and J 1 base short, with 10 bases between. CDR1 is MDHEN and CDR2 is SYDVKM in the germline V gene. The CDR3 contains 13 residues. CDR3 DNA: TGTGCCAGCAGCCCTGGGGGGTCCTACGAGCAGTACTTC. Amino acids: CASSPGGSYEQYF.

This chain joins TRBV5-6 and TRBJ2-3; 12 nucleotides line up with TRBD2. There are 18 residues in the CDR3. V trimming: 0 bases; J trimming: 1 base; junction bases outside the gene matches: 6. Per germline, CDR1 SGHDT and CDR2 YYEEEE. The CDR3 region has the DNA TGTGCCAGCAGCTTGGTGGGGGGACTAGCGGGTGGCACAGATACGCAGTATTTT. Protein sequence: CASSLVGGLAGGTDTQYF.

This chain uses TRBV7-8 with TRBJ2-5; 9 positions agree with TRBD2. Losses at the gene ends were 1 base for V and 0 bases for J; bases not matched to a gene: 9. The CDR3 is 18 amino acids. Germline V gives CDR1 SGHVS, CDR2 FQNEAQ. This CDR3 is CASSLGRGTSRYQETQYF. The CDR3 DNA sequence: TGTGCCAGCAGCTTAGGTCGGGGGACTAGCAGATACCAAGAGACCCAGTACTTC. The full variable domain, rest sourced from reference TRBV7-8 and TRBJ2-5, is GAGVSQSPRYKVAKRGQDVALRCDPISGHVSLFWYQQALGQGPEFLTYFQNEAQLDKSGLPSDRFFAERPEGSVSTLKIQRTQQEDSAVYLCASSLGRGTSRYQETQYFGPGTRLLVL.

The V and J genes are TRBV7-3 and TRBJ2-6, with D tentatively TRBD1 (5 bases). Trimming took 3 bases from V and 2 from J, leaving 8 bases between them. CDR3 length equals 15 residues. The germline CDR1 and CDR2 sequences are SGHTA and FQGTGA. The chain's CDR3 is CASSFQGAGANVLTF. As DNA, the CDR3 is TGTGCCAGCAGCTTTCAGGGTGCTGGGGCCAACGTCCTGACTTTC.

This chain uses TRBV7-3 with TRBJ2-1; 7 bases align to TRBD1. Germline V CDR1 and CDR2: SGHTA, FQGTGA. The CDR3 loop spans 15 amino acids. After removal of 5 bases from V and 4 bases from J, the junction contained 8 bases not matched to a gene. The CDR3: CASSPGQSLYNEQFF. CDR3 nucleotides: TGTGCCAGCAGCCCGGGACAGAGCCTGTACAATGAGCAGTTCTTC.

The CDR3 DNA reads as TGTGCCAGCAGTTCGGGACAGGGGCTACAAGAGACCCAGTACTTC. This translates into CASSSGQGLQETQYF. The V gene is TRBV28, the J gene TRBJ2-5, with 10 bases lining up with TRBD1. V gave up 4 bases and J gave up 2 bases; unmatched junction bases: 4. CDR1 is MDHEN, CDR2 SYDVKM, per germline. The CDR3 consists of 15 residues. The whole variable domain, remainder taken from reference TRBV28 and TRBJ2-5, is DVKVTQSSRYLVKRTGEKVFLECVQDMDHENMFWYRQDPGLGLRLIYFSYDVKMKEKGDIPEGYSVSREKKERFSLILESASTNQTSMYLCASSSGQGLQETQYFGPGTRLLVL.

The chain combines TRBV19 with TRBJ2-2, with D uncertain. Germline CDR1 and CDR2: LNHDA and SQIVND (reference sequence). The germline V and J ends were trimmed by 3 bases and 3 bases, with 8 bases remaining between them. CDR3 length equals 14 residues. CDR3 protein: CASSILLHTGELFF. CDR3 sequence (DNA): TGTGCCAGTAGTATCCTACTACACACCGGGGAGCTGTTTTTT.

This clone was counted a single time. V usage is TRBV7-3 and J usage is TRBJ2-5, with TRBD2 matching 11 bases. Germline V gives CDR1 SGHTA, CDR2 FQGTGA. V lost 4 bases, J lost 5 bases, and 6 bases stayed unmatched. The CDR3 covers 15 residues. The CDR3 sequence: CASSSIAGGPETQYF. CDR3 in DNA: TGTGCCAGCAGCTCGATAGCGGGAGGGCCGGAGACCCAGTACTTC.

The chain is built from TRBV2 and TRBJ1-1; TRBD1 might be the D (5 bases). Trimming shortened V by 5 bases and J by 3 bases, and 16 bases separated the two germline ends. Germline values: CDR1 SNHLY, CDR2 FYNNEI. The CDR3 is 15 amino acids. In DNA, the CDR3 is TGTGCCAGCAGTAACGGGGGACGAGGAGACACTGAAGCTTTCTTT. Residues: CASSNGGRGDTEAFF.

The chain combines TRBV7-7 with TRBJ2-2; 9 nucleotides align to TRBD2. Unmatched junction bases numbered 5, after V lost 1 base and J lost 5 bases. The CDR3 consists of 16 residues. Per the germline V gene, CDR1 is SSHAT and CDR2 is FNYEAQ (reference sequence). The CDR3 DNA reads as TGTGCCAGCAGCTTAGGCACCGGACTAGCGACCGGGGAGCTGTTTTTT. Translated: CASSLGTGLATGELFF.

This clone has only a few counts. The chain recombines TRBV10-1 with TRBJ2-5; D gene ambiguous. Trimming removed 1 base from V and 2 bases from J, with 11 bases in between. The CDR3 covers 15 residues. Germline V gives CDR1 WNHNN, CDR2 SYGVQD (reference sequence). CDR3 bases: TGCGCCAGCAGTGAGTGGGCAGGTCAGCAAGAGACCCAGTACTTC. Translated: CASSEWAGQQETQYF.

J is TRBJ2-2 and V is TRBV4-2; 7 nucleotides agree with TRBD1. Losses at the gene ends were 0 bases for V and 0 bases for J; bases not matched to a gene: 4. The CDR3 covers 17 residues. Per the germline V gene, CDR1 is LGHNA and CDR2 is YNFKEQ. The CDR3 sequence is CASSQDGTASNTGELFF. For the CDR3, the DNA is TGTGCCAGCAGCCAAGATGGGACAGCTTCGAACACCGGGGAGCTGTTTTTT.

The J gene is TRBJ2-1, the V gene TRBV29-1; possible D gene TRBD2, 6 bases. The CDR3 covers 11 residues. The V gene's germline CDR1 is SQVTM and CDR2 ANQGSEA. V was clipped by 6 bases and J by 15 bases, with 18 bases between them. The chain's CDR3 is CSVFSLAGWFF. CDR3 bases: TGCAGCGTCTTCTCACTAGCAGGATGGTTCTTC.

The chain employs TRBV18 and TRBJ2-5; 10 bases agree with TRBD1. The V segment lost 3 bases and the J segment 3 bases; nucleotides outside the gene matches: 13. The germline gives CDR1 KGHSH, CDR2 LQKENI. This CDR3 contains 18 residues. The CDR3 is CASSPLYSDRGREETQYF. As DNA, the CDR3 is TGTGCCAGCTCACCCTTATACTCCGACAGGGGGCGAGAAGAGACCCAGTACTTC.